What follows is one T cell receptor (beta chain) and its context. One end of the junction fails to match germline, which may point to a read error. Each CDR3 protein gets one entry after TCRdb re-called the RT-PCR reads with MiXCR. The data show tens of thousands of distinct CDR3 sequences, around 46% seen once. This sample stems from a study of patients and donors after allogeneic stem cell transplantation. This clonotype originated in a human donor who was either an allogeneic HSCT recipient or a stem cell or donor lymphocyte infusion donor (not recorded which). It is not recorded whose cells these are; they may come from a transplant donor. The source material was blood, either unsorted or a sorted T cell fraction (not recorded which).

The DNA for the CDR3 is TGTGCCAGCAACACGGGCGCAAGTAATAAAAAACTGTTTTTT. Its protein product is CASNTGASNKKLFF. The chain links TRBV7-9 to TRBJ1-4; D is unresolved. CDR1 is SEHNR, CDR2 FQNEAQ, per germline (reference sequence). The CDR3 is 14 residues long.